Presented here are 25 T cell receptor beta chains from one specimen sequenced in a study of blood T cell repertoires in COVID-19 (TCRdb year 2020). Library preparation used the immunoSEQ multiplex PCR assay. TCRdb holds this immuneACCESS table with in-frame rearrangements only. Some clones are missing; in checked studies, unresolved V genes explain under half, and the rest has no known cause. For this sample there are about 200,000 clones; around four fifths appear just once. The ten largest clones represent 7.5% to 9.5% of the sample. Sequences were obtained from peripheral blood. Receptors originate from an elderly woman with COVID-19, enrolled during active disease.

The rearrangement joins TRBV18 to TRBJ2-1; 11 bases line up with TRBD2. The germline V gene has CDR1 KGHSH and CDR2 LQKENI. V lost 2 bases and J lost 8; bases outside the gene matches: 17. The CDR3 has 19 residues. This chain's CDR3 is CASSPTGWTSGLAEDEQFF. Written as DNA, the CDR3 is TGTGCCAGCTCACCAACAGGGTGGACTAGCGGGCTCGCGGAGGATGAGCAGTTCTTC. The whole variable domain, filled in from reference TRBV18 and TRBJ2-1, reads NAGVMQNPRHLVRRRGQEARLRCSPMKGHSHVYWYRQLPEEGLKFMVYLQKENIIDESGMPKERFSAEFPKEGPSILRIQQVVRGDSAAYFCASSPTGWTSGLAEDEQFFGPGTRLTVL.

The V call is TRBV3-1 (or the pseudogene TRBV3-2), the J call TRBJ1-2, with D hard to call. Trimming pared 3 bases from V and 4 bases from J, leaving 12 bases between. The germline V gene encodes CDR1 LGHDT and CDR2 YNNKEL (reference sequence). CDR3 length: 14 residues. The CDR3 nucleotides read TGTGCCAGCAGCCACCTAGGGAGTTTCTATGGCTACACCTTC. This sequence encodes CASSHLGSFYGYTF.

The chain has TRBV3-1 (or the pseudogene TRBV3-2) and TRBJ2-7, with 10 bases that match TRBD2. The germline V gene has CDR1 LGHDT and CDR2 YNNKEL (reference sequence). This CDR3 has 15 residues. The V segment lost 0 bases and the J segment 6 bases; nucleotides outside the gene matches: 5. The CDR3 spells CASSQDLAGASEQYF. Written as DNA, the CDR3 is TGTGCCAGCAGCCAAGATCTAGCGGGGGCCTCCGAGCAGTACTTC.

The chain couples TRBV10-2 to TRBJ2-2; the D gene is possibly TRBD2 (6 bases). This CDR3 has 16 residues. The V end lost 3 bases, the J end lost 1 base, and 12 bases lay between the germline ends. Germline V gene lookup returns CDR1 WSHSY and CDR2 SAAADI. The CDR3 region has the DNA TGCGCCAGCAGTGATTTTAGTAGCGGGAACACCGGGGAGCTGTTTTTT. It yields the protein CASSDFSSGNTGELFF.

The gene calls are TRBV7-2 and TRBJ1-6; D perhaps matches TRBD1 (6 bases). V lost 3 bases and J lost 0, with 12 bases in between. The CDR3 is made up of 17 amino acids. Germline lookup yields CDR1 SGHTA and CDR2 FQGNSA. The CDR3: CASSLDRDSSYNSPLHF. The DNA for the CDR3 is TGTGCCAGCAGCTTGGACAGAGATAGCTCCTATAATTCACCCCTCCACTTT.

The chain recombines TRBV7-9 with TRBJ2-1, with TRBD2 matching over 9 bases. The CDR3 runs to 14 residues. Germline assignment: CDR1 SEHNR and CDR2 FQNEAQ (reference sequence). J lost 8 bases, V lost 5 bases, and 7 bases had no gene match. Written as DNA, the CDR3 is TGTGCCAGCAGCATACCGGGACTAGCATATGAGCAGTTCTTC. It translates to CASSIPGLAYEQFF.

The chain couples TRBV11-3 to TRBJ1-1; D unclear. The CDR3 is 13 amino acids. Between the trimmed V and J ends, which lost 5 bases and 4 bases, there was a span of 11 bases. The germline V gene has CDR1 SGHNT and CDR2 YENEEA. In DNA form, the CDR3 reads TGTGCCAGCAGCCCCCGAGCGGGCACTGAAGCTTTCTTT. It yields the protein CASSPRAGTEAFF.

This clone was detected a few times. The J gene is TRBJ2-1, the V gene TRBV19, with 7 nucleotides matching TRBD1. V shed 3 bases and J 7 bases; nucleotides not matched to a gene: 9. CDR1 LNHDA and CDR2 SQIVND come from the germline V gene (reference sequence). The CDR3 is 15 residues long. The CDR3 is CASSMGQGVKNEQFF. In DNA, the CDR3 is TGTGCCAGTAGTATGGGGCAGGGGGTTAAGAATGAGCAGTTCTTC.

This rearrangement joins TRBV6-5 to TRBJ2-7; unclear D gene. V lost 0 bases and J lost 3, with 15 bases in between. Germline V gene data show CDR1 as MNHEY and CDR2 as SVGAGI. This CDR3 has 16 amino acids. The CDR3 DNA is TGTGCCAGCAGTTACTCCCAAAACCTCTACGGCTACGAGCAGTACTTC. Translated, it gives CASSYSQNLYGYEQYF.

The chain couples TRBV7-9 to TRBJ1-1, with D hard to call. Germline CDR1 and CDR2: SEHNR and FQNEAQ (reference sequence). The CDR3 loop spans 16 amino acids. V was trimmed by 5 bases and J by 6 bases, leaving 22 bases between them. CDR3 DNA: TGTGCCAGCAGCCAACCCGGAGGTCGGGGTTTCCCTGAAGCTTTCTTT. Residues: CASSQPGGRGFPEAFF.

CDR3 sequence (DNA): TGTGCCAGCAGCTGGACAGGGTTCGGAAATGAGCAGTTCTTC. Protein: CASSWTGFGNEQFF. The gene calls are TRBV5-5 and TRBJ2-1; TRBD1 matches 8 bases. CDR3 length: 14 amino acids. The germline V gene encodes CDR1 SGHKS and CDR2 YYEKEE (reference sequence). Trimming cost V 3 bases and J 7 bases; bases outside gene matches: 6.

CDR3 in amino acids: CASSSGTSVRQYF. The CDR3 nucleotides read TGTGCCAGCAGCTCCGGGACTAGCGTAAGGCAGTACTTC. The chain links TRBV7-9 to TRBJ2-7, with 10 bases that match TRBD2. The CDR3 loop spans 13 amino acids. CDR1 SEHNR and CDR2 FQNEAQ come from the germline V gene (reference sequence). V dropped 4 bases and J dropped 9; count of bases not matched to a gene: 6.

V gene TRBV5-1 combines with J gene TRBJ1-5; D gene unclear. The ends were cut back, 0 bases at V and 4 bases at J, with 11 bases in the middle. From germline, CDR1 is SGHRS and CDR2 YFSETQ. The CDR3 contains 15 residues. The CDR3 DNA follows: TGCGCCAGCAGCTTGGCCGGGAGTCAAAATCAGCCCCAGCATTTT. It codes for CASSLAGSQNQPQHF.

In DNA form, the CDR3 reads TGTGCCAGCAGCCCCAGGCCAGAGACCCAGTACTTC. Protein product: CASSPRPETQYF. This sequence joins TRBV11-1 and TRBJ2-5, with D unclear. Germline V lookup: CDR1 SGHAT, CDR2 FQDESV (reference sequence). The CDR3 runs 12 residues. V lost 5 bases and J 4 bases, leaving 8 bases between the germline ends.

V usage is TRBV18 and J usage is TRBJ2-3; D gene unclear. The germline gives CDR1 KGHSH, CDR2 LQKENI. The CDR3 spans 15 residues. The V end was cut by 0 bases, the J end by 2 bases, with 9 bases between. The CDR3 coding sequence is TGTGCCAGCTCACCACCTGGCCTCCTCACAGATACGCAGTATTTT. Protein sequence: CASSPPGLLTDTQYF.

V is TRBV5-1 and J is TRBJ1-4, with D maybe TRBD1 (5 bases). The germline V gene has CDR1 SGHRS and CDR2 YFSETQ. The V gene lost 5 bases and the J gene lost 4 bases, with 21 bases spanning the gap. The CDR3 spans 17 residues. The CDR3 nucleotides read TGCGCCAGCAGGGAAGTGTATAGGGGAACAAGTAATGAAAAACTGTTTTTT. It translates to CASREVYRGTSNEKLFF.

This clone occurred a few times. This chain links TRBV3-1 (or the pseudogene TRBV3-2) with TRBJ1-6; no definite D call. Germline loops: CDR1 LGHDT, CDR2 YNNKEL (reference sequence). The CDR3 runs to 12 residues. Trimming shortened V by 2 bases and J by 14 bases, and 10 bases separated the two germline ends. The CDR3 reads CASSQSREALHF. DNA for the CDR3: TGTGCCAGCAGCCAATCTAGAGAGGCCCTCCACTTT.

This clone was recorded only once. This chain uses TRBV5-4 with TRBJ2-3; no clear D. The CDR3 runs to 16 residues. Per the germline V gene, CDR1 is SGHNT and CDR2 is YYREEE (reference sequence). V shed 2 bases and J shed 0 bases, with 13 bases lying between them. Here the CDR3 reads CASSFIARVSTDTQYF. The CDR3, as DNA: TGTGCCAGCAGCTTTATTGCTCGCGTTAGCACAGATACGCAGTATTTT.

This chain joins TRBV11-2 and TRBJ1-1, with D unclear. The V end lost 1 base, the J end lost 4 bases, and 13 bases lay between the germline ends. In germline, CDR1 is SGHAT, CDR2 FQNNGV. The length of the CDR3 is 15 residues. The CDR3: CASSLGGPSVTEAFF. In DNA form, the CDR3 reads TGTGCCAGCAGCTTAGGTGGCCCCAGTGTCACTGAAGCTTTCTTT.

The chain's CDR3 is CATTPPVRVGYTF. The CDR3 region has the DNA TGTGCCACCACCCCTCCGGTCAGGGTGGGCTACACCTTC. The chain carries TRBV2 and TRBJ1-2, with D tentatively TRBD1 (5 bases). Trimming took off 10 bases at V and 8 bases at J, with 20 bases between the two ends. Germline assignment: CDR1 SNHLY and CDR2 FYNNEI. CDR3 length: 13 amino acids.

This clone was seen a few times. This rearrangement joins TRBV7-8 to TRBJ2-3; tentative D call: TRBD2 (6 bases). The germline V and J ends were trimmed by 3 bases and 0 bases, with 22 bases remaining between them. This CDR3 is 19 amino acids long. From germline, CDR1 is SGHVS and CDR2 FQNEAQ. The CDR3 nucleotides read TGTGCCAGCAGCTTTCCCATGGGGGAGGTATATTCTAGCACAGATACGCAGTATTTT. It specifies CASSFPMGEVYSSTDTQYF.

CDR3 DNA: TGTGCCTGGAGTGGAGGAAATGGAAATCAGCCCCAGCATTTT. It is translated as CAWSGGNGNQPQHF. V usage is TRBV30 and J usage is TRBJ1-5; D call uncertain. Germline loops: CDR1 GTSNPN, CDR2 SVGIG (reference sequence). V was trimmed by 1 base and J by 4 bases, leaving 11 bases between them. The CDR3 covers 14 residues.

This rearrangement joins TRBV29-1 to TRBJ1-2, with a possible D match to TRBD1 (5 bases). V was trimmed by 1 base and J by 8 bases, leaving 14 bases between them. Germline values: CDR1 SQVTM, CDR2 ANQGSEA. There are 13 residues in the CDR3. Here the CDR3 reads CSVEVQRGLGYTF. The CDR3 bases are TGCAGCGTTGAAGTCCAAAGGGGATTAGGCTACACCTTC.

For the CDR3, the DNA is TGCGCCAGCAGCCCGGACAGGGGGGCAGATACGCAGTATTTT. As protein: CASSPDRGADTQYF. V and J are TRBV5-1 and TRBJ2-3; 10 bases fit TRBD1. This CDR3 has 14 residues. V lost 4 bases to trimming and J lost 4 bases; unmatched junction nucleotides: 3. Germline CDR1 reads SGHRS; CDR2 reads YFSETQ.

A few counts support this clone. This chain's CDR3 is CASSPGTEGSPLHF. The CDR3 bases are TGTGCCAGCTCCCCCGGGACAGAAGGGTCACCCCTCCACTTT. V usage is TRBV18 and J usage is TRBJ1-6; TRBD1 agrees at 7 bases. Germline lookup yields CDR1 KGHSH and CDR2 LQKENI. Trimming removed 6 bases from V and 10 bases from J; junction bases left unmatched: 9. The CDR3 loop spans 14 amino acids.